This T cell receptor beta chain originates from a study of shared clonotypes between healthy human individuals. Study summary: The study enrolled a couple of women and a few men aged 18 to 49.

The CDR3 spans 18 residues. In germline, CDR1 is SQVTM, CDR2 ANQGSEA. Study results and caveats: Researchers sampled blood only, noting tissue repertoires likely differ. Against clonotypes common to all four donors, non-shared ones had lower generation probabilities.

Only CD45RO-negative cells positively selected for CCR7 counted as naive CD8 cells, so terminally differentiated effector memory CD45RA+ cells were excluded. The deep-level immunoSEQ assay was used. Using immunoSEQ multiplex PCR, the repertoire was profiled, and TCRdb retains in-frame clones only, with some absent. This sample has about 580,000 clones, with roughly 98% found just once. Only one count was recorded for this clone. The target antigen is unknown. Its ends do not fully match the called genes, so a read error is possible. This TCR was sampled from a man in his thirties or forties in good health. V is TRBV29-1 and J is TRBJ1-2; 7 positions match TRBD1. The material sequenced was naive CD8+ T cells sorted from blood. The CDR3 region has the DNA TGCAGCGTCGAAGGCGCCAGGACAGGCCGTAACGGGCCTTATGGCTACACCTTC. This codes for CSVEGARTGRNGPYGYTF.